The rows below give T cell receptor beta chains drawn from one sample of a study of control samples from healthy donors and cancer patients. Using immunoSEQ multiplex PCR, the repertoire was profiled, and TCRdb retains in-frame clones only, with some absent. Among around 250,000 clones listed, roughly 82% were seen once. Source material: PBMCs. These receptors originate from a woman aged 55-70 years with lung cancer. CDR3s include the opening cysteine and the closing phenylalanine or tryptophan. Fields, in order: CDR3 DNA, CDR3 protein, clone size, J gene, V gene, D gene. A D gene is named only where the DNA matches it firmly. The size field is filled for only some rows; it gives once, few, many or a size class.

CDR3 DNA: TGTGCCAGCAGTTTAACGTGGGACCAGGTCTACAATGAGCAGTTCTTC; CDR3 protein: CASSLTWDQVYNEQFF; clone size: -; J gene: TRBJ2-1; V gene: TRBV27; D gene: -
CDR3 DNA: TGTGCCAGCAGTTCCCGGAAAACAGATACGCAGTATTTT; CDR3 protein: CASSSRKTDTQYF; clone size: few; J gene: TRBJ2-3; V gene: TRBV6-5; D gene: -
CDR3 DNA: TGCGCCAGCAGGCAGACTCTCCGCCAAGATACGCAGTATTTT; CDR3 protein: CASRQTLRQDTQYF; clone size: few; J gene: TRBJ2-3; V gene: TRBV5-1; D gene: -
CDR3 DNA: TGTGCCAGCACGATAAACAATGAGCAGTTCTTC; CDR3 protein: CASTINNEQFF; clone size: few; J gene: TRBJ2-1; V gene: TRBV2; D gene: -
CDR3 DNA: TGTGCCAGCAGTCCGGACAGGGGGCAATATGGCTACACCTTC; CDR3 protein: CASSPDRGQYGYTF; clone size: -; J gene: TRBJ1-2; V gene: TRBV2; D gene: TRBD1
CDR3 DNA: TGTGCCAGCAGTGGAGGGTCGCCAGGGGGCGTCAATCAGCCCCAGCATTTT; CDR3 protein: CASSGGSPGGVNQPQHF; clone size: -; J gene: TRBJ1-5; V gene: TRBV2; D gene: TRBD1
CDR3 DNA: TGTGCCACCAGCAGAGAGCTGGGCCAGCTTAGGGAGCAGTTCTTC; CDR3 protein: CATSRELGQLREQFF; clone size: -; J gene: TRBJ2-1; V gene: TRBV15; D gene: -
CDR3 DNA: TGTGCCACCCCGGCGGGGGAAAGCACTGAAGCTTTCTTT; CDR3 protein: CATPAGESTEAFF; clone size: few; J gene: TRBJ1-1; V gene: TRBV12-3/TRBV12-4; D gene: -
CDR3 DNA: TGTGCCAGCAGCCTAGGGGCCAGGGGCGGGCAAGAGACCCAGTACTTC; CDR3 protein: CASSLGARGGQETQYF; clone size: -; J gene: TRBJ2-5; V gene: TRBV7-9; D gene: -
CDR3 DNA: TGCGCCAGCAGCTTGGCGGTACAGAGCTATGGCTACACCTTC; CDR3 protein: CASSLAVQSYGYTF; clone size: -; J gene: TRBJ1-2; V gene: TRBV5-1; D gene: -
CDR3 DNA: TGTGCCAGTAGTATCGGGGGGGCCTGGGCCGGGGAGCTGTTTTTT; CDR3 protein: CASSIGGAWAGELFF; clone size: few; J gene: TRBJ2-2; V gene: TRBV19; D gene: TRBD2
CDR3 DNA: TGTGCCAGCAGATACAGGGATGCGAACACTGAAGCTTTCTTT; CDR3 protein: CASRYRDANTEAFF; clone size: -; J gene: TRBJ1-1; V gene: TRBV27; D gene: -
CDR3 DNA: TGCGCCAGCAGCCAAGGAGACATGACTCGACTTACCCTCCACTTT; CDR3 protein: CASSQGDMTRLTLHF; clone size: -; J gene: TRBJ1-6; V gene: TRBV4-1; D gene: -
CDR3 DNA: TGTGCCAGCAGCTTAGGTCTAAGCGGGGGGGCTCGGTCCTACGAGCAGTACTTC; CDR3 protein: CASSLGLSGGARSYEQYF; clone size: -; J gene: TRBJ2-7; V gene: TRBV11-2; D gene: TRBD2
CDR3 DNA: TGTGCCAGCAGAGGAGGGGTTGGTGAAAAACTGTTTTTT; CDR3 protein: CASRGGVGEKLFF; clone size: -; J gene: TRBJ1-4; V gene: TRBV2; D gene: -
CDR3 DNA: TGTGCCAGCAGCGGACAGGGCCGAAATCAGCCCCAGCATTTT; CDR3 protein: CASSGQGRNQPQHF; clone size: -; J gene: TRBJ1-5; V gene: TRBV6-2/TRBV6-3; D gene: TRBD1
CDR3 DNA: TGTGCCAGCTCACAAGGACAGATCTCTGGGGCCAACGTCCTGACTTTC; CDR3 protein: CASSQGQISGANVLTF; clone size: -; J gene: TRBJ2-6; V gene: TRBV18; D gene: -
CDR3 DNA: TGTGCCAGTGCCGGGACAGCTTCCTACAATGAGCAGTTCTTC; CDR3 protein: CASAGTASYNEQFF; clone size: -; J gene: TRBJ2-1; V gene: TRBV5-5; D gene: TRBD1
CDR3 DNA: TGTGCCAGCAGTTATGAGGGGGCTCGGAACACTGAAGCTTTCTTT; CDR3 protein: CASSYEGARNTEAFF; clone size: -; J gene: TRBJ1-1; V gene: TRBV6-5; D gene: TRBD1
CDR3 DNA: TGTGCCACAACTTTACAGGGATATGAGGTAACCTATGAAAAACTGTTTTTT; CDR3 protein: CATTLQGYEVTYEKLFF; clone size: -; J gene: TRBJ1-4; V gene: TRBV24-1; D gene: -
CDR3 DNA: TGTGCCAGCAGCAAGGGGCCTGAACTTGAAGCTTTCTTT; CDR3 protein: CASSKGPELEAFF; clone size: once; J gene: TRBJ1-1; V gene: TRBV7-9; D gene: -
CDR3 DNA: TGCAGCGTTTACGCAGGGGGCCTAGAAGCTTTCTTT; CDR3 protein: CSVYAGGLEAFF; clone size: -; J gene: TRBJ1-1; V gene: TRBV29-1; D gene: TRBD1
CDR3 DNA: TGCAGCGTTGAAGTACAGGTGGAGGGACGCACCTTC; CDR3 protein: CSVEVQVEGRTF; clone size: -; J gene: TRBJ1-2; V gene: TRBV29-1; D gene: -
CDR3 DNA: TGTGCCAGCGCAACGGAGAATAATTCACCCCTCCACTTT; CDR3 protein: CASATENNSPLHF; clone size: -; J gene: TRBJ1-6; V gene: TRBV7-2; D gene: -
CDR3 DNA: TGTGCCAGCTCACCACCGGGCGGGGCTGGGTCCTACGAGCAGTACTTC; CDR3 protein: CASSPPGGAGSYEQYF; clone size: -; J gene: TRBJ2-7; V gene: TRBV18; D gene: -